This T cell receptor beta chain is from a study of shared clonotypes between healthy human individuals. General study results and limits: In four donors, about 5% of naive CD4 clonotypes appeared in common. Only blood was sampled, and tissue TCR repertoires likely differ from blood ones.

TCRdb's copy holds only in-frame clones and misses some; the assay was immunoSEQ multiplex PCR. Of approximately 2.4 million clones listed, approximately 96% are singletons. This clone showed up just once. Its cognate antigen is unknown. V was pared by 4 bases and J by 0 bases, with 2 bases of the junction left unmatched. CDR3 length equals 14 residues. The germline gives CDR1 SGHRS, CDR2 YFSETQ. Healthy HIV-negative adults with no recent acute infections or vaccinations were recruited as donors. A CD45RA-negative memory subset and a CD45RA+ naive subset were separated from the CD4+ cells. The sequencing input was naive CD4+ T cells sorted from blood. Subset here: CD45RA+ positively selected. The chain recombines TRBV5-1 with TRBJ1-1; TRBD1 agrees at 8 bases. This TCR derives from a man younger than 30 in good health. The CDR3 DNA is TGCGCCAGCAGCAGGGACAGGATGAACACTGAAGCTTTCTTT. It specifies CASSRDRMNTEAFF.